The sequence of this TCR beta chain was determined in a study of PD-L1 blockade in urothelial cancer. Germline loops: CDR1 SGHTA, CDR2 FQGTGA. CDR3 length: 15 residues. Trimming removed 4 bases at V and 6 bases at J, with 19 bases between. Clones were read by immunoSEQ multiplex PCR, and TCRdb kept only the in-frame ones, dropping some. The table records 50,000 to 60,000 clones, under 90% of them present only once. The starting material was PBMCs, obtained around atezolizumab (anti-PD-L1) treatment. The rearrangement links TRBV7-3 to TRBJ2-7, with a possible D match to TRBD1 (7 bases). This sequence originates from a man aged 40-49 years with urothelial cancer. The CDR3 coding sequence is TGTGCCAGCAGCTCCTCAGGGGGGAAGATGAGCGAGCAGTACTTC. It yields the protein CASSSSGGKMSEQYF.